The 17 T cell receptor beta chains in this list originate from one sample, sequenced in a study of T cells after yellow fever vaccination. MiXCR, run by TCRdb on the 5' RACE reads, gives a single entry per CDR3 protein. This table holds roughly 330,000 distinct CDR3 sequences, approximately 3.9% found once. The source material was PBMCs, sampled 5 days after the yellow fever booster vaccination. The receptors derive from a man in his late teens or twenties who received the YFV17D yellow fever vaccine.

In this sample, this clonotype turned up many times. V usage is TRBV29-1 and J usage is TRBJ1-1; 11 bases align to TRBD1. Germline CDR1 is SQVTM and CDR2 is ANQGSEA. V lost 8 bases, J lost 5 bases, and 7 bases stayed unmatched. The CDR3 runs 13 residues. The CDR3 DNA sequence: TGCAGCACCCGGACAGGGGGCTTTACTGAAGCTTTCTTT. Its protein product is CSTRTGGFTEAFF.

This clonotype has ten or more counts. CDR3 amino acids: CASSISGTGLYEQYF. The CDR3 DNA is TGTGCCAGCAGCATCTCCGGGACGGGCCTCTACGAGCAGTACTTC. This chain links TRBV7-2 with TRBJ2-7, with D perhaps matching TRBD1 or TRBD2 (5 bases each). This CDR3 region has 15 residues. Per germline, CDR1 SGHTA and CDR2 FQGNSA. V was trimmed by 5 bases and J by 3 bases, leaving 17 bases between them.

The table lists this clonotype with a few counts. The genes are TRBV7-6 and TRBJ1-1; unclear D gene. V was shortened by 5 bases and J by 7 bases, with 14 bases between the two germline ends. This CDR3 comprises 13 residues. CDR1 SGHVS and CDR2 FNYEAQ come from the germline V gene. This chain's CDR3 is CASSLHERGEAFF. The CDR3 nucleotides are TGTGCCAGCAGCCTTCACGAGAGAGGTGAAGCTTTCTTT.

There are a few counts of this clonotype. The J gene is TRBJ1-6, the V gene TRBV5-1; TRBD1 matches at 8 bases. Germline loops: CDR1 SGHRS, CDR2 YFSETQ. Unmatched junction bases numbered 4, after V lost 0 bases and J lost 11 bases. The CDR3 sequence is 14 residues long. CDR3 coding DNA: TGCGCCAGCAGCTTGGGGACAGGGCAACCACCCCTCCACTTT. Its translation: CASSLGTGQPPLHF.

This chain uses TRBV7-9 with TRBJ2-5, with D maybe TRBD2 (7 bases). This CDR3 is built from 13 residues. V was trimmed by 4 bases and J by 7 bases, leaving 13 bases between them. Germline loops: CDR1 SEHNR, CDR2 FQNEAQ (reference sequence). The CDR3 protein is CASSSGGPRTQYF. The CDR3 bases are TGTGCCAGCAGCTCCGGGGGGCCCAGGACCCAGTACTTC.

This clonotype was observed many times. In DNA form, the CDR3 reads TGTGCCAGCAGCGTTATACAGGGGAAGAAAGCCAAAAACATTCAGTACTTC. It codes for CASSVIQGKKAKNIQYF. This sequence joins TRBV7-4 and TRBJ2-4, with TRBD1 matching over 7 bases. This CDR3 region has 17 residues. Germline CDR1 is SGHVT and CDR2 is SQSDAQ. Unmatched junction bases numbered 10, after V lost 5 bases and J lost 0 bases.

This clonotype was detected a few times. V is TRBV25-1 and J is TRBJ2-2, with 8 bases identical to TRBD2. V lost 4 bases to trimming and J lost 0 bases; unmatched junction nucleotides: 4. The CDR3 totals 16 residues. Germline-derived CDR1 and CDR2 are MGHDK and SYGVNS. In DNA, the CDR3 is TGTGCCAGCAGTGCGCTAGCGGGTCCGAACACCGGGGAGCTGTTTTTT. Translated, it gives CASSALAGPNTGELFF.

The CDR3 spells CASSLAEIGRNPGELFF. The CDR3 bases are TGTGCCAGCAGCTTAGCGGAAATTGGGAGAAACCCCGGGGAGCTGTTTTTT. The chain carries TRBV7-6 and TRBJ2-2; D might be TRBD2 (5 bases). The CDR3 covers 17 residues. The germline gives CDR1 SGHVS, CDR2 FNYEAQ. Deletions cut 0 bases from V and 6 bases from J, with 17 bases between.

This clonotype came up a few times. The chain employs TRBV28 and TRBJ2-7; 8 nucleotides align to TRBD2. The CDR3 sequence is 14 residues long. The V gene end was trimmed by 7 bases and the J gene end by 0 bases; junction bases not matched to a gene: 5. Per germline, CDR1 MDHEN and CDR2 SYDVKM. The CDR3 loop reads CASKAGGSSYEQYV. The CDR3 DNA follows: TGTGCCAGCAAGGCGGGGGGCAGCTCCTACGAGCAGTACGTC.

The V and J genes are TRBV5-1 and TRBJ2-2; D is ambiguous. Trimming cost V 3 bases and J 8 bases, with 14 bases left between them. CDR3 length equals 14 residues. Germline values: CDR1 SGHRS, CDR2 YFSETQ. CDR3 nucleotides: TGCGCCAGCAGCTCCGGACCCCCGGCGGGGGAGCTGTTTTTT. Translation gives CASSSGPPAGELFF. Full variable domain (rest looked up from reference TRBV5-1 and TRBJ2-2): KAGVTQTPRYLIKTRGQQVTLSCSPISGHRSVSWYQQTPGQGLQFLFEYFSETQRNKGNFPGRFSGRQFSNSRSEMNVSTLELGDSALYLCASSSGPPAGELFFGEGSRLTVL.

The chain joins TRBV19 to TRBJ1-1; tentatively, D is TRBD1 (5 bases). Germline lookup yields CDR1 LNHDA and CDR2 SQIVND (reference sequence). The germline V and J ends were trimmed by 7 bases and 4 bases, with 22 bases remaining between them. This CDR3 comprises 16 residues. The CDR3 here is CASTTIHVGGVTEAFF. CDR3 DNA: TGTGCCAGTACCACGATCCACGTGGGGGGGGTCACTGAAGCTTTCTTT. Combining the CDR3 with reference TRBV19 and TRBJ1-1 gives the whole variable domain DGGITQSPKYLFRKEGQNVTLSCEQNLNHDAMYWYRQDPGQGLRLIYYSQIVNDFQKGDIAEGYSVSREKKESFPLTVTSAQKNPTAFYLCASTTIHVGGVTEAFFGQGTRLTVV.

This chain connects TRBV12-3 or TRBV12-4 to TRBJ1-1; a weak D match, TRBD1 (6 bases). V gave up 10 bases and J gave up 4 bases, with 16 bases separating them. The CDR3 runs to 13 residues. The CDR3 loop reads CATKQGGSTEAFF. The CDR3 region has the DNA TGTGCCACCAAACAAGGGGGGAGCACTGAAGCTTTCTTT.

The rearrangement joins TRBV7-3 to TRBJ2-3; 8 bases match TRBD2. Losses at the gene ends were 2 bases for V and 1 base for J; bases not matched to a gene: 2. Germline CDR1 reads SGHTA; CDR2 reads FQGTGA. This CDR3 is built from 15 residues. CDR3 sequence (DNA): TGTGCCAGCAGCTTAGACGGGGGGGGCACAGATACGCAGTATTTT. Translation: CASSLDGGGTDTQYF. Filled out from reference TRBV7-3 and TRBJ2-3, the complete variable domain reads GAGVSQTPSNKVTEKGKYVELRCDPISGHTALYWYRQSLGQGPEFLIYFQGTGAADDSGLPNDRFFAVRPEGSVSTLKIQRTERGDSAVYLCASSLDGGGTDTQYFGPGTRLTVL.

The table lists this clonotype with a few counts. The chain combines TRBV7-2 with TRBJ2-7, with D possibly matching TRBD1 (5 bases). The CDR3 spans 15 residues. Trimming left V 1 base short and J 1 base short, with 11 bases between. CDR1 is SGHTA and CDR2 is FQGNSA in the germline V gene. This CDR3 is CASSLDPGISYEQYF. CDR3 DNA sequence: TGTGCCAGCAGCTTAGACCCAGGGATATCCTACGAGCAGTACTTC.

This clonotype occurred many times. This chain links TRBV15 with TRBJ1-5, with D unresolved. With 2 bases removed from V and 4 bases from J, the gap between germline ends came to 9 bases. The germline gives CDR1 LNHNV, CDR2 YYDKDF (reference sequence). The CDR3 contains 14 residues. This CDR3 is CATSRPPGNQPQHF. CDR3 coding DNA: TGTGCCACCAGCAGACCCCCGGGGAATCAGCCCCAGCATTTT.

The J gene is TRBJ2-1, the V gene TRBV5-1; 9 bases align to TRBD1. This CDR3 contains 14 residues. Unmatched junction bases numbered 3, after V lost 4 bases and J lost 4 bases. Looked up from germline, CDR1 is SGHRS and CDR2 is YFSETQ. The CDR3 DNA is TGCGCCAGCAGCGAAGGGACAGGGTACAATGAGCAGTTCTTC. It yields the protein CASSEGTGYNEQFF.

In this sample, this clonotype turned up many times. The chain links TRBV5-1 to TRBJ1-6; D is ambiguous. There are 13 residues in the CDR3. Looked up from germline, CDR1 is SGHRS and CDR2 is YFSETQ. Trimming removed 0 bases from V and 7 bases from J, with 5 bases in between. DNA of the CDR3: TGCGCCAGCAGCTTGGGGGCGAATTCACCCCTCCACTTT. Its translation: CASSLGANSPLHF.